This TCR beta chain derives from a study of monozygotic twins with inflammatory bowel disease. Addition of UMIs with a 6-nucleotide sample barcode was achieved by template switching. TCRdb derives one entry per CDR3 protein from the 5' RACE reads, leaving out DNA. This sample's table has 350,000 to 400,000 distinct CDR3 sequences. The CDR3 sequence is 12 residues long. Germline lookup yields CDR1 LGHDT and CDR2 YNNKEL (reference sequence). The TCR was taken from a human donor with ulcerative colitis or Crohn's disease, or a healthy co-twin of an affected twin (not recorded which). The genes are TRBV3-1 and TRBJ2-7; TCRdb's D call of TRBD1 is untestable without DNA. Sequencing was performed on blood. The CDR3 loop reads CASSQLDKRKNF.